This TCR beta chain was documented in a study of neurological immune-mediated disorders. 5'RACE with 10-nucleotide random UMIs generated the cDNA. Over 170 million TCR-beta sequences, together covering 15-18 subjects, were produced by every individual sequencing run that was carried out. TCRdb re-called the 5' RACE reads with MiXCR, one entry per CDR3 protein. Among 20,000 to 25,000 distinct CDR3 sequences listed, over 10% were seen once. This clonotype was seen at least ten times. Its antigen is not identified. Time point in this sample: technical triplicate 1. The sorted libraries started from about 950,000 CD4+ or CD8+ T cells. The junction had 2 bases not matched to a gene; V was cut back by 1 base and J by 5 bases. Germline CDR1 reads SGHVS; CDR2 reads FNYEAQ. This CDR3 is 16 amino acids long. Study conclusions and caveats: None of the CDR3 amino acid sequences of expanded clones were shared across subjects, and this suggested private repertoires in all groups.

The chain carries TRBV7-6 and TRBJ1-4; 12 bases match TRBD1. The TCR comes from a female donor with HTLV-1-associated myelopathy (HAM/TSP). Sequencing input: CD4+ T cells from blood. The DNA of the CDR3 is TGTGCCAGCAGCTTAGGCGGGACAGGGGGCAATGAAAAACTGTTTTTT. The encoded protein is CASSLGGTGGNEKLFF.